Listed here is a single T cell receptor (beta chain). The antigen is not known. The method was immunoSEQ multiplex PCR; TCRdb's version includes in-frame clones alone and lacks a portion of them. In the table there are 6,000 to 7,000 clones, 50% to 80% of which are singletons. This record belongs to a study of CD8 T cell repertoires and HIV-1 epitope variants. Overall study context: Controls were a CMV, EBV and flu pool, Ebola AY9, and no peptide. Tested: three Gag epitope families, Nef HW9 and YT9.

The source is a male donor with HIV. Sequenced: cultured CD8+ T cells derived from PBMCs.

CDR3 coding DNA: TGTGCCAGCAGCCAGAGAACCGGGACAGGGGCCTCCGAGCAGTACTTC. Encoded protein: CASSQRTGTGASEQYF. The rearrangement uses TRBV14 and TRBJ2-7, with 10 bases identical to TRBD1. Germline V gives CDR1 SGHDN, CDR2 FVKESK. The V gene end was trimmed by 3 bases and the J gene end by 6 bases; junction bases not matched to a gene: 11. The CDR3 contains 16 residues.